Below are 20 T cell receptor beta chains sequenced from a single sample in a study of T cell changes during pregnancy in multiple sclerosis. Some clones are missing from TCRdb's copy, which holds only in-frame ones; the method was immunoSEQ multiplex PCR. Of about 60,000 clones in the sample, 90% were seen once. The specimen comprised peripheral blood, sampled in the second trimester of pregnancy. The receptors here all came from a female donor in good health, enrolled as a control in a pregnancy study.

V is TRBV7-6 and J is TRBJ2-1; 9 nucleotides match TRBD2. Unmatched junction bases numbered 10, after V lost 5 bases and J lost 8 bases. From germline, CDR1 is SGHVS and CDR2 FNYEAQ. This CDR3 comprises 15 residues. In DNA, the CDR3 is TGTGCCAGCAGCCCTAGCGGGATTCCCCCCTATGAGCAGTTCTTC. Translated, it gives CASSPSGIPPYEQFF.

V is TRBV5-1 and J is TRBJ1-2, with D tentatively TRBD1 (6 bases). V was cut by 2 bases and J by 6 bases, with 11 bases left in between. The germline V gene has CDR1 SGHRS and CDR2 YFSETQ. CDR3 length: 13 residues. CDR3 protein: CASSLNAGDGYTF. The DNA for the CDR3 is TGCGCCAGCAGCTTAAACGCAGGGGATGGCTACACCTTC.

The genes are TRBV7-3 and TRBJ1-1; TRBD1 matches 8 bases. CDR1 and CDR2 (germline): SGHTA, FQGTGA. This CDR3 is 14 amino acids long. The junction had 5 bases not matched to a gene; V was cut back by 5 bases and J by 3 bases. The CDR3 loop is CASSHSGGDTEAFF. DNA for the CDR3: TGTGCCAGCAGCCATTCAGGGGGCGACACTGAAGCTTTCTTT.

The V and J genes are TRBV18 and TRBJ2-5, with 11 bases that match TRBD2. The junction had 1 base not matched to a gene; V was cut back by 3 bases and J by 4 bases. CDR1 is KGHSH, CDR2 LQKENI, per germline. This CDR3 region has 14 residues. This chain's CDR3 is CASSPSGRAETQYF. CDR3 nucleotide sequence: TGTGCCAGCTCACCTAGCGGGAGGGCAGAGACCCAGTACTTC.

The J gene is TRBJ2-1, the V gene TRBV9, with 10 bases matching TRBD2. The germline V gene has CDR1 SGDLS and CDR2 YYNGEE. There are 16 residues in the CDR3. The trim removed 0 bases at V and 5 bases at J, leaving 5 bases unmatched. CDR3 sequence reads: CASSVDPAGGNNEQFF. DNA of the CDR3: TGTGCCAGCAGCGTAGACCCAGCGGGAGGGAACAATGAGCAGTTCTTC.

This clone was recorded only once. The gene calls are TRBV6-1 and TRBJ2-1; 8 bases line up with TRBD2. From germline, CDR1 is MNHNS and CDR2 SASEGT. This CDR3 contains 16 residues. The junction had 4 bases not matched to a gene; V was cut back by 3 bases and J by 0 bases. CDR3 DNA sequence: TGTGCCAGCAGTGAGCGGGAGGTGAGCTCCTACAATGAGCAGTTCTTC. It translates to CASSEREVSSYNEQFF.

V and J are TRBV7-6 and TRBJ2-7, with 10 bases that match TRBD2. Trimming took 4 bases from V and 5 from J; bases not matched to a gene: 8. The CDR3 loop spans 15 amino acids. Germline CDR1 and CDR2: SGHVS and FNYEAQ. The CDR3 reads CASSYSGRPDDEQYF. The CDR3 DNA reads as TGTGCCAGCAGCTATAGCGGGAGGCCGGATGACGAGCAGTACTTC.

The chain has TRBV27 and TRBJ2-5; D is perhaps TRBD2 (6 bases). V lost 2 bases and J lost 4, with 8 bases in between. Germline assignment: CDR1 MNHEY and CDR2 SMNVEV (reference sequence). The CDR3 loop spans 13 amino acids. CDR3 nucleotide sequence: TGTGCCAGCAGTTTAGGAGGGAGAGAGACCCAGTACTTC. Translated, it gives CASSLGGRETQYF.

This CDR3 reads CASSAGESYEQYF. The CDR3 DNA reads as TGCGCCTCCTCAGCGGGGGAATCCTACGAGCAGTACTTC. The rearrangement uses TRBV4-1 and TRBJ2-7, with 8 bases fitting TRBD2. Germline CDR1 reads MGHRA; CDR2 reads YSYEKL. The CDR3 extends over 13 amino acids. V lost 11 bases to trimming and J lost 1 base; unmatched junction nucleotides: 7.

This clone has just one count. V and J are TRBV7-8 and TRBJ1-2, with D unresolved. Germline lookup yields CDR1 SGHVS and CDR2 FQNEAQ. V lost 2 bases and J 0 bases, leaving 4 bases between the germline ends. CDR3 length: 13 residues. As DNA, the CDR3 is TGTGCCAGCAGCTTAATAGCTAACTATGGCTACACCTTC. Amino acid sequence: CASSLIANYGYTF.

This rearrangement joins TRBV7-8 to TRBJ2-1, with D uncertain. Germline lookup yields CDR1 SGHVS and CDR2 FQNEAQ. The CDR3 covers 13 residues. V was cut by 2 bases and J by 3 bases, with 5 bases left in between. The CDR3 bases are TGTGCCAGCAGCTTAAGCGTCTACAATGAGCAGTTCTTC. It yields the protein CASSLSVYNEQFF.

V is TRBV5-1 and J is TRBJ2-7, with 7 bases lining up with TRBD2. This CDR3 has 15 amino acids. J was trimmed by 7 bases and V by 5 bases; bases with no gene match: 15. In germline, CDR1 is SGHRS, CDR2 YFSETQ. This chain's CDR3 is CASSGIAGRNVEQYF. The CDR3 DNA sequence: TGCGCCAGCAGTGGGATAGCGGGCCGAAATGTGGAGCAGTACTTC. The full variable domain, rest sourced from reference TRBV5-1 and TRBJ2-7, is KAGVTQTPRYLIKTRGQQVTLSCSPISGHRSVSWYQQTPGQGLQFLFEYFSETQRNKGNFPGRFSGRQFSNSRSEMNVSTLELGDSALYLCASSGIAGRNVEQYFGPGTRLTVT.

This chain connects TRBV4-1 to TRBJ1-1; D ambiguous. The CDR3 spans 14 residues. CDR1 is MGHRA, CDR2 YSYEKL, per germline. V was cut by 1 base and J by 6 bases, with 12 bases left in between. The DNA for the CDR3 is TGCGCCAGCAGCCAAGCTCCGGGTTGGCCTGAAGCTTTCTTT. Protein sequence: CASSQAPGWPEAFF.

The V gene is TRBV5-1, the J gene TRBJ2-7, with 9 bases that match TRBD1. V was clipped by 0 bases and J by 4 bases; unmatched bases: 5. This CDR3 comprises 15 residues. Germline V lookup: CDR1 SGHRS, CDR2 YFSETQ. The CDR3 DNA reads TGCGCCAGCAGCTTGGAAACACAGGGGGCTTACGAGCAGTACTTC. Protein sequence: CASSLETQGAYEQYF.

The chain joins TRBV25-1 to TRBJ1-2, with 8 nucleotides matching TRBD1. The ends lost 3 bases at V and 3 bases at J; junction bases unmatched: 3. Germline V gives CDR1 MGHDK, CDR2 SYGVNS. The length of the CDR3 is 14 residues. The CDR3 spells CASSDGTGDYGYTF. CDR3 DNA sequence: TGTGCCAGCAGTGATGGGACAGGTGACTATGGCTACACCTTC.

The J gene is TRBJ2-1, the V gene TRBV27; 12 nucleotides agree with TRBD2. V lost 6 bases, J lost 8 bases, and 8 bases stayed unmatched. The CDR3 length is 15 residues. Germline loops: CDR1 MNHEY, CDR2 SMNVEV (reference sequence). The CDR3 is CASSPGLAGSHEQFF. The CDR3 coding sequence is TGTGCCAGCAGCCCCGGACTAGCGGGATCTCATGAGCAGTTCTTC.

The chain has TRBV5-1 and TRBJ1-2; 10 bases align to TRBD1. Trimming removed 4 bases from V and 4 bases from J; junction bases left unmatched: 7. The CDR3 is 15 residues long. CDR1 and CDR2 from the germline V gene are SGHRS and YFSETQ. CDR3 amino acids: CASSPRQGAGYGYTF. The CDR3 DNA reads TGCGCCAGCAGCCCGCGACAGGGGGCTGGCTATGGCTACACCTTC. The whole variable domain, remainder taken from reference TRBV5-1 and TRBJ1-2, is KAGVTQTPRYLIKTRGQQVTLSCSPISGHRSVSWYQQTPGQGLQFLFEYFSETQRNKGNFPGRFSGRQFSNSRSEMNVSTLELGDSALYLCASSPRQGAGYGYTFGSGTRLTVV.

The chain carries TRBV30 and TRBJ1-1; 7 bases agree with TRBD1. The CDR3 is 13 amino acids. Trimming cost V 0 bases and J 7 bases; bases outside gene matches: 5. CDR1 GTSNPN and CDR2 SVGIG come from the germline V gene (reference sequence). CDR3 nucleotides: TGTGCCTGGAGTGTAGGTCGACAGGGTGAAGCTTTCTTT. Translated: CAWSVGRQGEAFF. Based on the CDR3 plus reference TRBV30 and TRBJ1-1, the full variable domain is SQTIHQWPATLVQPVGSPLSLECTVEGTSNPNLYWYRQAAGRGLQLLFYSVGIGQISSEVPQNLSASRPQDRQFILSSKKLLLSDSGFYLCAWSVGRQGEAFFGQGTRLTVV.

The chain links TRBV27 to TRBJ1-4, with TRBD1 identical over 8 bases. V shed 2 bases and J 7 bases; nucleotides not matched to a gene: 6. The CDR3 loop spans 15 amino acids. The germline CDR1 and CDR2 sequences are MNHEY and SMNVEV (reference sequence). The DNA of the CDR3 is TGTGCCAGCAGTTTACGATCAGGGGGCGGTGAAAAACTGTTTTTT. It translates to CASSLRSGGGEKLFF.

This chain links TRBV6-1 with TRBJ1-4; possible D gene TRBD1, 6 bases. Trimming left V 2 bases short and J 3 bases short, with 10 bases between. The V gene's germline CDR1 is MNHNS and CDR2 SASEGT. CDR3 length: 15 amino acids. CDR3 sequence (DNA): TGTGCCAGCAGTGAAATGGCAGGGGCTAATGAAAAACTGTTTTTT. Translation: CASSEMAGANEKLFF.